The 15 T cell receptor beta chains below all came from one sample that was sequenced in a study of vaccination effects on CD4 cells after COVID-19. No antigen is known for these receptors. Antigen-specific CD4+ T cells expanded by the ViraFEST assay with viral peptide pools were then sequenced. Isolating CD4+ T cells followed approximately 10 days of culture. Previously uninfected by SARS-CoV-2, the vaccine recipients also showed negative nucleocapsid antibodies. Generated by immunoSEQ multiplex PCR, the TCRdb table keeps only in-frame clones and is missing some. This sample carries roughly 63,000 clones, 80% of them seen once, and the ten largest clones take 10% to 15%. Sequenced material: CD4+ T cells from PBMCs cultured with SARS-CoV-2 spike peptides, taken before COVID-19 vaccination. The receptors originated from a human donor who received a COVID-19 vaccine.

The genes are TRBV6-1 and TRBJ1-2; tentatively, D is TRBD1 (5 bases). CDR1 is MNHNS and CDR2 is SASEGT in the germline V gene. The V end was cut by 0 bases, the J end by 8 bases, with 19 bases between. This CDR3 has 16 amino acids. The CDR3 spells CASSEALGVRLLGYTF. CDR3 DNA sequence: TGTGCCAGCAGTGAAGCGCTAGGGGTGAGGTTGTTGGGCTACACCTTC.

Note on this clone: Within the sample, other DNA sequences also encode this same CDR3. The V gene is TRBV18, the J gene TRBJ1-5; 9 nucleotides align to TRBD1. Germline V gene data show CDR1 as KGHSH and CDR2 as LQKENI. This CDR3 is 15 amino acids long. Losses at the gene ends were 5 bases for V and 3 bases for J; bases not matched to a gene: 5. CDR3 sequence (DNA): TGTGCCAGCTCAGGCGACAGGGGGTACAATCAGCCCCAGCATTTT. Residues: CASSGDRGYNQPQHF.

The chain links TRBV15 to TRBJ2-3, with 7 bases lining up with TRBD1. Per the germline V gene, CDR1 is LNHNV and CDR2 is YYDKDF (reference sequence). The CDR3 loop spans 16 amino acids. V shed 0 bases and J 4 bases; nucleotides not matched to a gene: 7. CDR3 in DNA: TGTGCCACCAGCAGAGATCCCAGGGGGTCGGCAGATACGCAGTATTTT. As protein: CATSRDPRGSADTQYF.

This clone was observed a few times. The CDR3 DNA is TGTGCCAGCAGAGGTTCCACCTACGAGCAGTACGTC. As protein: CASRGSTYEQYV. The chain recombines TRBV2 with TRBJ2-7; D is undetermined. V lost 6 bases to trimming and J lost 2 bases, with 8 bases between them. In germline, CDR1 is SNHLY, CDR2 FYNNEI. This CDR3 is built from 12 residues.

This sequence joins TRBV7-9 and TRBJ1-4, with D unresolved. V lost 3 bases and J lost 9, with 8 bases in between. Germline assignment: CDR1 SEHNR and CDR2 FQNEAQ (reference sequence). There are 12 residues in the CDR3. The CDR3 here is CASSFQLQKLFF. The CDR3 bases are TGTGCCAGCAGCTTTCAGTTGCAAAAACTGTTTTTT.

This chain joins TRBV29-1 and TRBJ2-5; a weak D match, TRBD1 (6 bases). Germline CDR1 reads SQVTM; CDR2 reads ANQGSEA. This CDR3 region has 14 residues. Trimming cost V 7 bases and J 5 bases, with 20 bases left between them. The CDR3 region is CSASLQGVSETQYF. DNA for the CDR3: TGCAGCGCTTCATTACAGGGTGTCTCGGAGACCCAGTACTTC.

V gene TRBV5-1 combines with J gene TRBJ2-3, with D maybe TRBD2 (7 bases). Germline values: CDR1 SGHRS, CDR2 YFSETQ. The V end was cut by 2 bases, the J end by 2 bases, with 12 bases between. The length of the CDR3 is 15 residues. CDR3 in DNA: TGCGCCAGCAGCTTAGGCGGGGGCGTCACAGATACGCAGTATTTT. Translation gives CASSLGGGVTDTQYF.

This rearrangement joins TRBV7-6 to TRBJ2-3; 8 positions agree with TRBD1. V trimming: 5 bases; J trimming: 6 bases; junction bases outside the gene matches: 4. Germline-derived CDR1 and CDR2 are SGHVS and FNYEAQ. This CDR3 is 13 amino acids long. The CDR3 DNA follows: TGTGCCAGCAGCCAGACAGGGGTGGATACGCAGTATTTT. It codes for CASSQTGVDTQYF.

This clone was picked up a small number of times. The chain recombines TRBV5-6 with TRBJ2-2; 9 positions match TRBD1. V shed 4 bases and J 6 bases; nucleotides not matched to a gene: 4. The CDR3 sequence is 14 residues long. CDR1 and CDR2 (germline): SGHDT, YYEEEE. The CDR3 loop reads CASSRDRESGELFF. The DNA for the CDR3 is TGTGCCAGCAGCCGGGACAGGGAGTCCGGGGAGCTGTTTTTT.

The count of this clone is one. CDR3 DNA sequence: TGTGCCATCACCCCAGGAGCGGGGTTTAGCTCCTACAATGAGCAGTTCTTC. It is translated as CAITPGAGFSSYNEQFF. The rearrangement uses TRBV10-3 and TRBJ2-1, with 7 bases lining up with TRBD2. The V gene's germline CDR1 is ENHRY and CDR2 SYGVKD. The V and J ends lost 7 bases and 0 bases, in that order; junction bases with no gene match: 12. CDR3 size: 17 residues.

The CDR3 loop reads CASSPGVGAKIIAKNIQYF. The CDR3 region has the DNA TGTGCCAGCAGCCCTGGGGTTGGCGCCAAAATTATAGCCAAAAACATTCAGTACTTC. V gene TRBV7-2 combines with J gene TRBJ2-4; D gene unclear. V lost 5 bases and J 0 bases, leaving 23 bases between the germline ends. CDR1 SGHTA and CDR2 FQGNSA come from the germline V gene. The CDR3 length is 19 residues.

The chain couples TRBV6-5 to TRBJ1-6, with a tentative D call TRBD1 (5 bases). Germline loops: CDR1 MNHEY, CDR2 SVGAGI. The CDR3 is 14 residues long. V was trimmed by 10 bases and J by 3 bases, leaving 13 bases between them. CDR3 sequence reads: CATWGGYYNSPLHF. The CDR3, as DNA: TGTGCCACCTGGGGGGGGTACTATAATTCACCCCTCCACTTT.

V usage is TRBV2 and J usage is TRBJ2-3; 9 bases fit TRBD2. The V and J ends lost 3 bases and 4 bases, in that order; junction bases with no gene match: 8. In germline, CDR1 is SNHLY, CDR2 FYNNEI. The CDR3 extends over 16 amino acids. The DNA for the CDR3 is TGTGCCAGCAGTGACCAGCGGGGGGTAGCAGCAGATACGCAGTATTTT. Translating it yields CASSDQRGVAADTQYF.

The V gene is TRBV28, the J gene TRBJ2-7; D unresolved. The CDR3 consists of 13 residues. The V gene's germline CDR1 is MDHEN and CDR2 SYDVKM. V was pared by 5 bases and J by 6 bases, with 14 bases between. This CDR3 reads CASSVNVPGEQYV. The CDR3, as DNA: TGTGCCAGCAGTGTCAATGTACCTGGCGAGCAGTACGTC.

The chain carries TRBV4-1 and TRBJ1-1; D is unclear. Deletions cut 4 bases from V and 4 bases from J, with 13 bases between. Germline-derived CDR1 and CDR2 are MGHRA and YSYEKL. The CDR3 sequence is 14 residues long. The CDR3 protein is CASSPTSSGTEAFF. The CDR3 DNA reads TGCGCCAGCAGCCCTACATCGTCAGGCACTGAAGCTTTCTTT.